The T cell receptor beta chain described here comes from a study of T cell repertoires in cytomegalovirus infection. Study summary: Signatures in public TCR beta sequences pointed to both CMV infection and matching HLA type. Study findings and constraints: There were carriers of CMV plus the relevant HLA, and cumulative public TCR beta family frequency identified them. Clonotype analysis showed dominance of the ex vivo response by HLA-C-restricted CMV-specific TCR beta clonotypes.

Germline CDR1 is LGHNA and CDR2 is YNFKEQ. V was clipped by 0 bases and J by 0 bases, with 6 bases between them. CDR3 length: 15 amino acids. TCRdb re-called the reads through MiXCR, storing one row per CDR3 protein. The table lists more than 110,000 distinct CDR3 sequences, 30% to 40% of them singletons, with about 50% in the top ten. There are many counts of this clonotype. Its specificity is not known. This clonotype was obtained from a human donor in good health (CMV status not recorded). Some clones in this sample may be carry-over from other donors' samples. This specimen was CD8+ T cells from cultured PBMCs, taken from culture after CMV antigen stimulation. J is TRBJ2-1 and V is TRBV4-2; D unresolved. The CDR3 DNA reads as TGTGCCAGCAGCCAAGAGAGATTCTCCTACAATGAGCAGTTCTTC. It specifies CASSQERFSYNEQFF.